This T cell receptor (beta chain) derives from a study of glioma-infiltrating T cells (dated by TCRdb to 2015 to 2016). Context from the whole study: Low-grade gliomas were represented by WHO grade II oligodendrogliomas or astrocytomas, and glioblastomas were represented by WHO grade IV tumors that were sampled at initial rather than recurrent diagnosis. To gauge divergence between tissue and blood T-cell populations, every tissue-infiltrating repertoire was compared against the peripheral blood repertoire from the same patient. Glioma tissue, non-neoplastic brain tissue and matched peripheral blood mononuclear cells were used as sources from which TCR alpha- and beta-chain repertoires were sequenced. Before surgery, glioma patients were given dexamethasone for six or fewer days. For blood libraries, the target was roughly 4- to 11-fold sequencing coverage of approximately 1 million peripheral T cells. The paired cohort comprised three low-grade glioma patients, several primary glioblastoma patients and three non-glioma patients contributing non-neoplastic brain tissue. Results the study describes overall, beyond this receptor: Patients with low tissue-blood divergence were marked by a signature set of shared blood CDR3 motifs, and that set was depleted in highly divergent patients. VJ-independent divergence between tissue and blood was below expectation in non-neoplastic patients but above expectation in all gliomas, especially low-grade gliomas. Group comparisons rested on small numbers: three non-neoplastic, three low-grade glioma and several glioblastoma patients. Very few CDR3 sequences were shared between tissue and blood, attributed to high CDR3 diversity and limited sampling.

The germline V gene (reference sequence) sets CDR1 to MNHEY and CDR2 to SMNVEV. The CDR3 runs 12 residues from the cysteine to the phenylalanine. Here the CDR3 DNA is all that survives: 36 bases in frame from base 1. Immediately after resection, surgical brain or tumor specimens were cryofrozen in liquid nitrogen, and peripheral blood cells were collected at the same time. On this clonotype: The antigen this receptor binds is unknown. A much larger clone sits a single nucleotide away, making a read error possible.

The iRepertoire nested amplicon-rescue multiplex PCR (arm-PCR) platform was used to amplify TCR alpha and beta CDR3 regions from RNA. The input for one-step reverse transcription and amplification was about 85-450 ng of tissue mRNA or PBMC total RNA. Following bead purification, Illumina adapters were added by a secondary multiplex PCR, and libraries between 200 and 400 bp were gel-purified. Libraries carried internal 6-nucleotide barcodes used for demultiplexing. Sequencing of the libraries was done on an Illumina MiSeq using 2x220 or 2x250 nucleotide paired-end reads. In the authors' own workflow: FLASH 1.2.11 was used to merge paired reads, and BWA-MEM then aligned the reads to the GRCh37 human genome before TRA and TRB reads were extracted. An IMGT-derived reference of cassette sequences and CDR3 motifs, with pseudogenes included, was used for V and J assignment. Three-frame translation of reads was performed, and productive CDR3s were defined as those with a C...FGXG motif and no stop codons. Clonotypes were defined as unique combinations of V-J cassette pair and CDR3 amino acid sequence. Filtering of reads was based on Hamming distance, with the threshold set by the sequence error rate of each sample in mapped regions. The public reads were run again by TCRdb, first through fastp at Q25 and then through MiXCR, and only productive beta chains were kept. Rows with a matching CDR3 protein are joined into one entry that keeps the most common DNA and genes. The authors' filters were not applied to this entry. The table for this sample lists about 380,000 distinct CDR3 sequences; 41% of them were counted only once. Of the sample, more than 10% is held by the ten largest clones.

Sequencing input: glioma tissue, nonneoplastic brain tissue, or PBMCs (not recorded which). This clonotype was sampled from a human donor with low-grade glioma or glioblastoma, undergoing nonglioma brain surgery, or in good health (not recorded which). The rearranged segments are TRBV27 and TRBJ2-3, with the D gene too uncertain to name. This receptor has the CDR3 CANSSNTDTQYF. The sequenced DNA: TGTGCCAACAGTTCTAACACAGATACGCAGTATTTT.